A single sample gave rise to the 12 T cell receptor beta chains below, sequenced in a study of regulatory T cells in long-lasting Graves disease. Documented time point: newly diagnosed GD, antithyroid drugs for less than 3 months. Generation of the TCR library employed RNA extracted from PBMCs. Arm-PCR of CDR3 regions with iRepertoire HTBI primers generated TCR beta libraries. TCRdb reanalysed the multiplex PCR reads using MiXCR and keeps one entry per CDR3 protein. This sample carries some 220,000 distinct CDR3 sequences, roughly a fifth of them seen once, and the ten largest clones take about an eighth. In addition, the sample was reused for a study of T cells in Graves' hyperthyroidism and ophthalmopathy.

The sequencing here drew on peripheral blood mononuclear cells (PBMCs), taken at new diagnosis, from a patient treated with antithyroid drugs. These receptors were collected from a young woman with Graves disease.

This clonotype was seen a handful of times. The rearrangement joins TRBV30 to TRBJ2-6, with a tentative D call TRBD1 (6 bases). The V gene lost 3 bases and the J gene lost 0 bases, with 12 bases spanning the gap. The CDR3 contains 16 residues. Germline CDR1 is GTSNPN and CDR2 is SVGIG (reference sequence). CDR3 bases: TGTGCCTGGAGCAGACAGGCGAGCTCTGGGGCCAACGTCCTGACTTTC. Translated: CAWSRQASSGANVLTF.

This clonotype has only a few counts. CDR3: CASSLGLAGLTDTQYF. Here the CDR3 DNA reads TGTGCCAGCAGTCTCGGACTAGCGGGGCTTACAGATACGCAGTATTTT. This chain links TRBV27 with TRBJ2-3; 12 bases align to TRBD2. Germline assignment: CDR1 MNHEY and CDR2 SMNVEV (reference sequence). J lost 3 bases, V lost 5 bases, and 6 bases had no gene match. This CDR3 has 16 residues.

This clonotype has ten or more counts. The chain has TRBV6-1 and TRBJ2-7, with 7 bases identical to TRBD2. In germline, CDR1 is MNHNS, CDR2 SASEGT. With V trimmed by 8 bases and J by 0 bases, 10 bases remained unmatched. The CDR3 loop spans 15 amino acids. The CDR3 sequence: CASGRALSSSYEQYF. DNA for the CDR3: TGTGCCAGCGGGAGGGCATTGTCGAGCTCCTACGAGCAGTACTTC.

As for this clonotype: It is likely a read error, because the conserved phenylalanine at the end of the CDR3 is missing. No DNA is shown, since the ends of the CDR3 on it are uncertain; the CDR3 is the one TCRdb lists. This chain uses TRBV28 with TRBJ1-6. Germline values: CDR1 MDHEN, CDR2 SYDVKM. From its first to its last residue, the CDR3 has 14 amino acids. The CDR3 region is CASSSTYVESPRHV.

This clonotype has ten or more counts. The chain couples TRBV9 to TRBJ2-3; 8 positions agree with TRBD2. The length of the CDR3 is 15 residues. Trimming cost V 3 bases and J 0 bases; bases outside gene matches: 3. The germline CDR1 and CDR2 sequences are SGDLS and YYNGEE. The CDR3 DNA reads TGTGCCAGCAGCGCAAGCGGGAGCAGCACAGATACGCAGTATTTT. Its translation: CASSASGSSTDTQYF.

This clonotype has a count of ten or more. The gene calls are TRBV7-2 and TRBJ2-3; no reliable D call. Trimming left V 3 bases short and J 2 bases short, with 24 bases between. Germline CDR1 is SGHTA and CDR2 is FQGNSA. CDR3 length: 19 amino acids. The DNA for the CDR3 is TGTGCCAGCAGCTTTAAATCGGTGGCTAGGTCTAGTTCCACAGATACGCAGTATTTT. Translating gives CASSFKSVARSSSTDTQYF.

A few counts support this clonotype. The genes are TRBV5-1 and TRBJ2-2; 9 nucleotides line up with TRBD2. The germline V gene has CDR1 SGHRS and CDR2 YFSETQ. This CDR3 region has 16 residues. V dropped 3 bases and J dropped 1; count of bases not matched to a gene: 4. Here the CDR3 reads CASSSLLAGNTGELFF. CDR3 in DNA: TGCGCCAGCAGCTCTTTACTAGCGGGGAACACCGGGGAGCTGTTTTTT.

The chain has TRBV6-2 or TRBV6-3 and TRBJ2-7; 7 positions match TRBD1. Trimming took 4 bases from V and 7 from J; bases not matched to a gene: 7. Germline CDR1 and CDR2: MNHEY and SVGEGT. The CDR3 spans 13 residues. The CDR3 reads CASSFGDRGEQYF. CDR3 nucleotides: TGTGCCAGCAGTTTTGGGGACAGAGGGGAGCAGTACTTC.

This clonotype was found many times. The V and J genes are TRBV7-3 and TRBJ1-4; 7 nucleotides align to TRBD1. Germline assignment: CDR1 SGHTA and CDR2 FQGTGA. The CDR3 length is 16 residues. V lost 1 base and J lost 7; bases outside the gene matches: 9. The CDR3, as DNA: TGTGCCAGCAGCTTAAAGGACAGGCGGGGGGGTGAAAAACTGTTTTTT. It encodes CASSLKDRRGGEKLFF.

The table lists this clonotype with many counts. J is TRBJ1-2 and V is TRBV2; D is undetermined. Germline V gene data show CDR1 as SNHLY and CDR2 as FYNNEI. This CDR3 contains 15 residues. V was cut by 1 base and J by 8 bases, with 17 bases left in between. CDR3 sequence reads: CASSEVGSPREGYTF. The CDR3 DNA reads TGTGCCAGCAGTGAAGTCGGATCCCCGAGGGAAGGCTACACCTTC.

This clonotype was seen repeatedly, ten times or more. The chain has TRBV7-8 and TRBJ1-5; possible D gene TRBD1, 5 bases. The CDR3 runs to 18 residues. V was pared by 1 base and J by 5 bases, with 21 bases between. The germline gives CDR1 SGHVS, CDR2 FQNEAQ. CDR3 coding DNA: TGTGCCAGCAGCTTAGTATTGATGGAACAGGCGACCTATCAGCCCCAGCATTTT. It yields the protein CASSLVLMEQATYQPQHF.

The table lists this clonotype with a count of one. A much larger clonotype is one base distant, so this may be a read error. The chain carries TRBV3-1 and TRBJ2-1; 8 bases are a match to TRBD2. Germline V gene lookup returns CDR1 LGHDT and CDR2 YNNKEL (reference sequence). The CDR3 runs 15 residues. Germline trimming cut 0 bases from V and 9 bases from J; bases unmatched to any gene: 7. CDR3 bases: TGTGCCAGCAGCCAAGATTCGGGGGGGGCCGTTGAGCAGTTCTTC. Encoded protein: CASSQDSGGAVEQFF.